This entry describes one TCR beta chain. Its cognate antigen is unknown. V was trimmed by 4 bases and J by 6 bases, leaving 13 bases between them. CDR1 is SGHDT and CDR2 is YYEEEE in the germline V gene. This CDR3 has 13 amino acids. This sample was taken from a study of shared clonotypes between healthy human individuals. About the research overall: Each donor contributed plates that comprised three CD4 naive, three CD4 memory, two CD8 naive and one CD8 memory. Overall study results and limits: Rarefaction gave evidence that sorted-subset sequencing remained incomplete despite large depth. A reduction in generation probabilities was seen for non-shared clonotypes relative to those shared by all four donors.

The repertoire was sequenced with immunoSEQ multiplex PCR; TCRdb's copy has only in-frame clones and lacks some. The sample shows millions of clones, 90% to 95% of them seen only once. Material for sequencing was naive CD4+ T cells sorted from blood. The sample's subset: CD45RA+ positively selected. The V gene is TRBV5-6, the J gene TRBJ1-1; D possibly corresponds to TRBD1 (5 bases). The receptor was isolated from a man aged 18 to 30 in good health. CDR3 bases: TGTGCCAGCAGCACCCTGGGGGGGGCTGAAGCTTTCTTT. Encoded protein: CASSTLGGAEAFF.